This T cell receptor (beta chain) stems from a study of blood T cell repertoires in COVID-19. On the study more broadly: Both acute and convalescent COVID-19 samples were obtained from the United States, Italy and Spain. The analysed material was cDNA or gDNA that came from T cells, B-cell-depleted T cells, or PBMCs.

Original data processing: Estimation of nucleated cell counts relied on the amplification of reference gene primers. This table comes from immunoSEQ multiplex PCR, and its TCRdb copy is limited to in-frame clones, with some not included. V, J and clone size are taken as reported in that table, and D and trimming were inferred from the DNA itself. Found here are 280,000 or so clones, approximately 88% of them singletons; the top ten hold just under 9.5%. Sequencing was performed on peripheral blood. The receptor was derived from a man between 18 and 29 years old with active or convalescent COVID-19.

The CDR3 DNA follows: TGTGCCAGCAGCTTGGCGGCAGGGAGGTTCGCTGAAGCTTTCTTT. Protein product: CASSLAAGRFAEAFF. The chain recombines TRBV5-5 with TRBJ1-1, with D possibly matching TRBD1 (5 bases). This CDR3 has 15 residues. Between the trimmed V and J ends, which lost 0 bases and 6 bases, there was a span of 15 bases. In germline, CDR1 is SGHKS, CDR2 YYEKEE (reference sequence).